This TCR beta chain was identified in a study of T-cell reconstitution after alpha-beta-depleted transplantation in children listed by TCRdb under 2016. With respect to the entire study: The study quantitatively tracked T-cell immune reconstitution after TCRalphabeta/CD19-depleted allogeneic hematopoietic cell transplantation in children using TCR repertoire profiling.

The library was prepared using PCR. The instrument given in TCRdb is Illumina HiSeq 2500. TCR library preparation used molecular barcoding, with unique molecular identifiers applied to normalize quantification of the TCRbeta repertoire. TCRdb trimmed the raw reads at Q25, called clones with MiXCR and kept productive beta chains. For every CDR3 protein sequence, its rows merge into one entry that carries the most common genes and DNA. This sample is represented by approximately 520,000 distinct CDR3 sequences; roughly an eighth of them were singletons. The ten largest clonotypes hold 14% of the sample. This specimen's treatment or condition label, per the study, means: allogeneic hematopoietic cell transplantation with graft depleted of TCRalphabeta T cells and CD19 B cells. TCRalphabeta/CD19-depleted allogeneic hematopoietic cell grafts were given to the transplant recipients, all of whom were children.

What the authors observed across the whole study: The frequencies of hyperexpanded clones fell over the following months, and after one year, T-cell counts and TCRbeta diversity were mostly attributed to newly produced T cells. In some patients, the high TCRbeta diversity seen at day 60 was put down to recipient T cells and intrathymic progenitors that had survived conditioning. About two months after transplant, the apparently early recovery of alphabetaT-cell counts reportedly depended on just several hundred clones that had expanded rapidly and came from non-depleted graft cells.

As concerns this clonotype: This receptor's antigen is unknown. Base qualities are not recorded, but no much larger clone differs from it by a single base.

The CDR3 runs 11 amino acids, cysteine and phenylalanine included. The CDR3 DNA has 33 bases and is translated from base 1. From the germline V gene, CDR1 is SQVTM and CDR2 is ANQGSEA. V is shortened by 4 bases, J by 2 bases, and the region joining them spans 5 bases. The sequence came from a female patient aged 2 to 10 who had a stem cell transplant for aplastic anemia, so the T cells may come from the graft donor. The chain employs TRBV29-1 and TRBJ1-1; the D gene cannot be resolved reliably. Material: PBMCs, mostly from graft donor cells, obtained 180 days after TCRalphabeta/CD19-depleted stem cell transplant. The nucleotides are TGCAGCGTTGCTCATAACACTGAAGCTTTCTTT. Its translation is CSVAHNTEAFF. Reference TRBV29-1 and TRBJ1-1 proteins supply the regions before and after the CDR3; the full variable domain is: SAVISQKPSRDICQRGTSLTIQCQVDSQVTMMFWYRQQPGQSLTLIATANQGSEATYESGFVIDKFPISRPNLTFSTLTVSNMSPEDSSIYLCSVAHNTEAFFGQGTRLTVV.